This T cell receptor (beta chain) was observed in a study of blood T cell repertoires in COVID-19. V gave up 4 bases and J gave up 4 bases; unmatched junction bases: 6. Germline-derived CDR1 and CDR2 are MNHEY and SVGEGT. This CDR3 contains 16 residues. Profiling relied on immunoSEQ multiplex PCR, and the TCRdb table lists in-frame clones only, not all of them. The table shows some 250,000 clones, with 88% occurring only once. The gene calls are TRBV6-2 or TRBV6-3 and TRBJ1-5, with 11 bases aligning to TRBD1. Sequencing was performed on peripheral blood. The clonotype comes from a human donor in a cohort sampled during active COVID-19. The CDR3 DNA is TGTGCCAGCAGTTCCCTAAGGGACAGGGGGAATCAGCCCCAGCATTTT. This translates into CASSSLRDRGNQPQHF.